The 11 T cell receptor beta chains in this list originate from one sample, sequenced in a study of identical twins (dated by TCRdb to between 2015 and 2016). Library prep was done by 5' RACE. The instrument given in TCRdb is Illumina HiSeq 2000. TCRdb redid the processing of the public reads, applying fastp at Q25 and MiXCR, and retained in-frame beta chains. Rows with one shared CDR3 protein collapse into an entry with the most common genes and DNA. Across this sample there are 150,000 or so distinct CDR3 sequences, with around 3.5% seen only once. Of the sample, 7% to 10% falls within the top ten clones. The sequenced sample was memory T cells sorted from blood. The cell subset or site label for this specimen denotes: CD45RO+ enriched T cells. All receptors derive from a man younger than 35 in good health.

This clonotype was counted at least ten times. The rearrangement links TRBV12-3 or TRBV12-4 to TRBJ2-1; TRBD2 aligns across 7 bases. The CDR3 has 15 amino acids. Germline trimming cut 7 bases from V and 3 bases from J; bases unmatched to any gene: 9. This CDR3 is CASMKELADYNEQFF. CDR3 coding DNA: TGTGCCAGCATGAAAGAGCTAGCGGACTACAATGAGCAGTTCTTC.

This clonotype appeared many times. The V call is TRBV10-3, the J call TRBJ2-3; 7 bases agree with TRBD2. This CDR3 is built from 13 residues. Germline loops: CDR1 ENHRY, CDR2 SYGVKD. The J segment lost 5 bases and the V segment lost 8 bases, leaving 7 bases of the junction unmatched. The CDR3, as DNA: TGTGCCATCTCGGCGGGAGCGGGAGATACGCAGTATTTT. Residues: CAISAGAGDTQYF.

Details on this clonotype: One base away lies a much larger clone, so this may be a sequencing read error. The chain links TRBV10-3 to TRBJ2-3, with 7 bases matching TRBD1. The germline V gene encodes CDR1 ENHRY and CDR2 SYGVKD. The CDR3 length is 16 residues. The CDR3 sequence is CAISESQGESTDTQDF. In nucleotides, the CDR3 is TGTGCCATCAGTGAGTCGCAGGGGGAGTCCACTGATACGCAGGATTTT.

The V and J genes are TRBV27 and TRBJ2-7; 8 bases agree with TRBD1. Trimming at V came to 3 bases and at J to 7 bases, leaving 5 bases not matched to a gene. The CDR3 length is 13 residues. From germline, CDR1 is MNHEY and CDR2 SMNVEV (reference sequence). CDR3 nucleotide sequence: TGTGCCAGCAGTTTCCAGGGGGCGCGGGAGCAGTACGTC. Protein sequence: CASSFQGAREQYV.

This clonotype was seen many times. The chain uses TRBV7-8 and TRBJ1-1, with D uncertain. The germline gives CDR1 SGHVS, CDR2 FQNEAQ. Trimming shortened V by 5 bases and J by 4 bases, and 14 bases separated the two germline ends. The CDR3 length is 14 residues. CDR3 protein: CASSIQRFGTEAFF. The CDR3 DNA sequence: TGTGCCAGCAGCATACAGCGGTTCGGCACTGAAGCTTTCTTT.

In its sample, this clonotype was seen many times. The rearrangement uses TRBV12-3 or TRBV12-4 and TRBJ2-1; 10 bases agree with TRBD2. The CDR3 totals 15 residues. V shed 6 bases, J shed 4 bases, and the junction held 6 bases outside the gene matches. The CDR3 DNA reads as TGTGCCAGCAGCCAAAGCGGGAGGGCATACAATGAGCAGTTCTTC. Translating it yields CASSQSGRAYNEQFF.

This rearrangement joins TRBV3-1 to TRBJ2-7, with 9 bases lining up with TRBD1. This CDR3 has 15 amino acids. Germline CDR1 is LGHDT and CDR2 is YNNKEL (reference sequence). The J segment lost 6 bases and the V segment lost 5 bases, leaving 11 bases of the junction unmatched. The CDR3 sequence: CASSSPGTGKTEQYF. The CDR3 nucleotides are TGTGCCAGCAGCTCTCCCGGGACAGGGAAGACCGAGCAGTACTTC.

In its sample, this clonotype was seen many times. The genes are TRBV27 and TRBJ2-5, with D hard to call. CDR3 size: 11 residues. The germline V gene encodes CDR1 MNHEY and CDR2 SMNVEV (reference sequence). V lost 8 bases to trimming and J lost 5 bases, with 9 bases between them. CDR3 loop: CASCMSETQYF. CDR3 nucleotides: TGTGCCAGCTGTATGAGCGAGACCCAGTACTTC.

The sample holds many counts of this clonotype. The gene calls are TRBV5-1 and TRBJ2-3; a possible D gene is TRBD2 (6 bases). The CDR3 covers 15 residues. Trimming pared 4 bases from V and 5 bases from J, leaving 17 bases between. CDR1 is SGHRS, CDR2 YFSETQ, per germline. The CDR3 here is CASSATTGVGDTQYF. The CDR3 DNA reads as TGCGCCAGCAGCGCGACCACGGGAGTTGGAGATACGCAGTATTTT.

V is TRBV18 and J is TRBJ2-7, with TRBD2 matching 7 bases. CDR1 and CDR2 (germline): KGHSH, LQKENI. The CDR3 runs to 13 residues. The trim removed 3 bases at V and 5 bases at J, leaving 4 bases unmatched. The CDR3 region is CASSPPGTNEQYF. In DNA, the CDR3 is TGTGCCAGCTCACCCCCCGGGACTAACGAGCAGTACTTC. The entire variable domain, with the rest obtained from reference TRBV18 and TRBJ2-7, is as follows: NAGVMQNPRHLVRRRGQEARLRCSPMKGHSHVYWYRQLPEEGLKFMVYLQKENIIDESGMPKERFSAEFPKEGPSILRIQQVVRGDSAAYFCASSPPGTNEQYFGPGTRLTVT.

This clonotype has at least ten counts. The rearrangement uses TRBV5-1 and TRBJ2-1; 11 bases fit TRBD2. CDR1 is SGHRS, CDR2 YFSETQ, per germline. The CDR3 extends over 16 amino acids. V trimming: 2 bases; J trimming: 16 bases; junction bases outside the gene matches: 17. CDR3 nucleotide sequence: TGCGCCAGCAGCTTAGGGAGCGGCGATAGCGGGAGGGCGCGATTCTTC. Protein sequence: CASSLGSGDSGRARFF.